One sample yielded the 32 T cell receptor beta chains listed below, sequenced in a study of regulatory T cells in long-lasting Graves disease. Time point of the sample: newly diagnosed GD, antithyroid drugs for less than 3 months. Scientists built the TCR library using RNA that was extracted from PBMCs. Arm-PCR of CDR3 regions with iRepertoire HTBI primers generated TCR beta libraries. TCRdb independently ran MiXCR on the multiplex PCR reads; one entry per CDR3 protein. The data contain roughly 350,000 distinct CDR3 sequences, under 20% of them singletons. The sample also formed part of further work on T cells in Graves' hyperthyroidism and ophthalmopathy.

Sample: peripheral blood mononuclear cells (PBMCs), taken at new diagnosis, from a patient treated with antithyroid drugs. The receptors here all came from a woman aged 18-29 years with Graves disease.

The sample holds one count of this clonotype. A much larger clone sits a single nucleotide away, making a read error possible. The V and J genes are TRBV6-1 and TRBJ1-6; 11 bases match TRBD1. CDR1 is MNHNS and CDR2 is SASEGT in the germline V gene. The CDR3 runs to 15 residues. V shed 2 bases and J 10 bases; nucleotides not matched to a gene: 4. This CDR3 is CASSERDRGGSPLHF. In DNA form, the CDR3 reads TGTGCCAGCAGTGAACGGGACAGGGGGGGCTCACCCCTCCACTTT.

This clonotype was counted ten times or more. The rearrangement links TRBV3-1 to TRBJ1-6; no clear D gene. Per the germline V gene, CDR1 is LGHDT and CDR2 is YNNKEL (reference sequence). CDR3 length: 16 amino acids. V was shortened by 0 bases and J by 6 bases, with 12 bases between the two germline ends. CDR3 DNA sequence: TGTGCCAGCAGCCAAGATCCACGACGGATTAATTCACCCCTCCACTTT. It specifies CASSQDPRRINSPLHF. The full variable domain, rest sourced from reference TRBV3-1 and TRBJ1-6, is DTAVSQTPKYLVTQMGNDKSIKCEQNLGHDTMYWYKQDSKKFLKIMFSYNNKELIINETVPNRFSPKSPDKAHLNLHINSLELGDSAVYFCASSQDPRRINSPLHFGNGTRLTVT.

The rearrangement uses TRBV29-1 and TRBJ2-7; D gene unclear. V lost 4 bases and J lost 6, with 13 bases in between. The CDR3 sequence is 12 residues long. Germline V gene data show CDR1 as SQVTM and CDR2 as ANQGSEA. Written as DNA, the CDR3 is TGCAGCGTTGGTGCAGGTGTGGGCGAGCAGTACTTC. It is translated as CSVGAGVGEQYF.

The rearrangement joins TRBV20-1 to TRBJ2-1, with D unresolved. CDR1 is DFQATT and CDR2 is SNEGSKA in the germline V gene (reference sequence). Trimming took off 5 bases at V and 8 bases at J, with 19 bases between the two ends. CDR3 size: 14 residues. CDR3 in DNA: TGCAGTGCTCCTCGACCCGGGTTCTTGGATGAGCAGTTCTTC. This gives the protein CSAPRPGFLDEQFF.

The sample holds a few counts of this clonotype. The rearrangement joins TRBV28 to TRBJ2-2; D gene uncertain. The CDR3 covers 13 residues. Per the germline V gene, CDR1 is MDHEN and CDR2 is SYDVKM. Trimming pared 5 bases from V and 2 bases from J, leaving 6 bases between. The CDR3 sequence: CASSVTNTGELFF. In DNA, the CDR3 is TGTGCCAGCAGTGTTACAAACACCGGGGAGCTGTTTTTT. Using reference TRBV28 and TRBJ2-2 for the parts outside the CDR3, the full variable domain is DVKVTQSSRYLVKRTGEKVFLECVQDMDHENMFWYRQDPGLGLRLIYFSYDVKMKEKGDIPEGYSVSREKKERFSLILESASTNQTSMYLCASSVTNTGELFFGEGSRLTVL.

This clonotype was recorded at least ten times. The V gene is TRBV3-1, the J gene TRBJ2-1; weak D call: TRBD1 (5 bases). The CDR3 covers 14 residues. The V gene's germline CDR1 is LGHDT and CDR2 YNNKEL (reference sequence). V lost 0 bases and J lost 9, with 12 bases in between. Here the CDR3 reads CASSQDRPRAEQFF. CDR3 nucleotides: TGTGCCAGCAGCCAAGACCGCCCCAGGGCTGAGCAGTTCTTC.

The chain joins TRBV18 to TRBJ1-5; D uncertain. V was trimmed by 5 bases and J by 2 bases, leaving 13 bases between them. Germline CDR1 reads KGHSH; CDR2 reads LQKENI. The CDR3 consists of 15 residues. CDR3 coding DNA: TGTGCCAGCTCAGATACCCGTTCTGGCAATCAGCCCCAGCATTTT. This codes for CASSDTRSGNQPQHF. Complete variable domain (other parts from reference TRBV18 and TRBJ1-5): NAGVMQNPRHLVRRRGQEARLRCSPMKGHSHVYWYRQLPEEGLKFMVYLQKENIIDESGMPKERFSAEFPKEGPSILRIQQVVRGDSAAYFCASSDTRSGNQPQHFGDGTRLSIL.

This clonotype appeared many times. The rearrangement uses TRBV12-3 or TRBV12-4 and TRBJ2-1; 14 bases match TRBD2. Trimming removed 6 bases from V and 9 bases from J; junction bases left unmatched: 7. The CDR3 covers 15 residues. CDR3 DNA sequence: TGTGCCAGCAGCCGACTAGCGGGGGGGCAGAGTGAGCAGTTCTTC. Translating gives CASSRLAGGQSEQFF.

This clonotype has a count of ten or more. The chain couples TRBV2 to TRBJ1-5; D ambiguous. Per germline, CDR1 SNHLY and CDR2 FYNNEI. This CDR3 is 17 amino acids long. The V end was cut by 7 bases, the J end by 0 bases, with 19 bases between. CDR3 DNA sequence: TGTGCCAGCACGAGGGCACCCGTGGAAGGTAGCAATCAGCCCCAGCATTTT. Protein product: CASTRAPVEGSNQPQHF.

CDR3 nucleotide sequence: TGTGCCAGCAGCTTAGCGACGTCAAACTCTGGAAACACCATATATTTT. This translates into CASSLATSNSGNTIYF. This chain connects TRBV7-9 to TRBJ1-3, with D unclear. V lost 0 bases to trimming and J lost 0 bases, with 9 bases between them. The CDR3 loop spans 16 amino acids. CDR1 and CDR2 from the germline V gene are SEHNR and FQNEAQ (reference sequence).

This clonotype occurred many times. The rearrangement links TRBV6-1 to TRBJ2-1, with 8 bases identical to TRBD2. With 8 bases clipped from V and 4 bases from J, the junction kept 7 bases outside the gene matches. The length of the CDR3 is 14 residues. The V gene's germline CDR1 is MNHNS and CDR2 SASEGT. The CDR3 DNA reads as TGTGCCAGCGGGGACGGGGGGGCTTACAATGAGCAGTTCTTC. Protein: CASGDGGAYNEQFF.

With regard to this clonotype: Possible read error: a much larger clone is one base away. CDR3 region: CASSTEQGGPQHF. As DNA, the CDR3 is TGCGCCAGCAGCACGGAACAGGGCGGGCCCCAGCATTTT. The J gene is TRBJ1-5, the V gene TRBV5-1; maybe TRBD1 (6 bases). V was trimmed by 4 bases and J by 9 bases, leaving 14 bases between them. Looked up from germline, CDR1 is SGHRS and CDR2 is YFSETQ. The CDR3 runs 13 residues.

This clonotype was counted ten times or more. In DNA form, the CDR3 reads TGTGCCCGCGGGGTAGCGGGAGGTTTCCAAGAGACCCAGTACTTC. Residues: CARGVAGGFQETQYF. This chain links TRBV2 with TRBJ2-5; TRBD2 matches at 10 bases. Trimming took 11 bases from V and 1 from J; bases not matched to a gene: 10. CDR3 length equals 15 residues. Germline lookup yields CDR1 SNHLY and CDR2 FYNNEI.

V gene TRBV5-1 combines with J gene TRBJ1-2; D perhaps matches TRBD1 (5 bases). CDR3 length: 15 amino acids. The V end was cut by 1 base, the J end by 5 bases, with 15 bases between. Germline CDR1 is SGHRS and CDR2 is YFSETQ. CDR3 in DNA: TGCGCCAGCAGCTTGATTGAGGGTAGGGGATATGGCTACACCTTC. As protein: CASSLIEGRGYGYTF.

The chain carries TRBV27 and TRBJ2-7; tentatively, D is TRBD2 (6 bases). The CDR3 spans 13 residues. V was cut by 2 bases and J by 7 bases, with 12 bases left in between. Germline values: CDR1 MNHEY, CDR2 SMNVEV (reference sequence). For the CDR3, the DNA is TGTGCCAGCAGTTTAGGAGGGCCGGAAGAGCAGTACTTC. Encoded protein: CASSLGGPEEQYF.

This clonotype has at least ten counts. This sequence joins TRBV20-1 and TRBJ2-7, with D unclear. The CDR3 sequence is 13 residues long. The V gene's germline CDR1 is DFQATT and CDR2 SNEGSKA (reference sequence). Trimming took 4 bases from V and 5 from J, leaving 15 bases between them. The CDR3 sequence is CSANLYGFHEQYF. The CDR3 DNA reads as TGCAGTGCTAATTTATATGGGTTCCACGAGCAGTACTTC.

The rearrangement joins TRBV29-1 to TRBJ2-5, with 9 nucleotides matching TRBD1. This CDR3 spans 12 amino acids. Germline-derived CDR1 and CDR2 are SQVTM and ANQGSEA. The CDR3 loop reads CSAGQGQETQYF. The CDR3 region has the DNA TGCAGTGCGGGACAGGGCCAAGAGACCCAGTACTTC. Combining the CDR3 with reference TRBV29-1 and TRBJ2-5 gives the whole variable domain SAVISQKPSRDICQRGTSLTIQCQVDSQVTMMFWYRQQPGQSLTLIATANQGSEATYESGFVIDKFPISRPNLTFSTLTVSNMSPEDSSIYLCSAGQGQETQYFGPGTRLLVL.

This clonotype was counted ten times or more. This may be a read error: a much more frequent sequence differs by one nucleotide. The J gene is TRBJ2-7, the V gene TRBV3-1, with D uncertain. The V end lost 1 base, the J end lost 2 bases, and 0 bases lay between the germline ends. CDR1 and CDR2 from the germline V gene are LGHDT and YNNKEL (reference sequence). The CDR3 sequence is 11 residues long. In DNA form, the CDR3 reads TGTGCCAGCAGCCAAGCCTACGAGCAGTACTTC. Its protein is CASSQAYEQYF.

In its sample, this clonotype was seen many times. The rearrangement uses TRBV6-1 and TRBJ2-7; 7 bases map to TRBD2. Germline-derived CDR1 and CDR2 are MNHNS and SASEGT. The CDR3 is 14 residues long. J gave up 3 bases and V 6 bases, and 8 bases lay outside the gene matches. Written as DNA, the CDR3 is TGTGCCAGCAGCGTCGGGGGGTCGAACTACGAGCAGTACTTC. The encoded protein is CASSVGGSNYEQYF.

This clonotype turned up a few times. The rearrangement uses TRBV4-1 and TRBJ1-4; TRBD1 might be the D (5 bases). The CDR3 consists of 15 residues. Trimming cost V 4 bases and J 5 bases, with 14 bases left between them. Germline V lookup: CDR1 MGHRA, CDR2 YSYEKL. The CDR3 sequence: CASSLWGEVNEKLFF. DNA for the CDR3: TGCGCCAGCAGCCTTTGGGGGGAAGTAAATGAAAAACTGTTTTTT.

Ten or more counts support this clonotype. The J gene is TRBJ2-7, the V gene TRBV28, with TRBD2 matching 10 bases. Germline V lookup: CDR1 MDHEN, CDR2 SYDVKM. V lost 4 bases, J lost 5 bases, and 11 bases stayed unmatched. This CDR3 has 16 residues. CDR3 nucleotide sequence: TGTGCCAGCAGTTCACCCAGACTAGCGGGCGGGAACGAGCAGTACTTC. This gives the protein CASSSPRLAGGNEQYF.

A few counts support this clonotype. The rearrangement uses TRBV5-4 and TRBJ1-2; D remains unclear. Per the germline V gene, CDR1 is SGHNT and CDR2 is YYREEE (reference sequence). This CDR3 spans 14 amino acids. Trimming removed 0 bases at V and 4 bases at J, with 10 bases between. The CDR3 DNA is TGTGCCAGCAGCTTGGGAACAGAACGCTATGGCTACACCTTC. Translating gives CASSLGTERYGYTF.

This chain uses TRBV7-9 with TRBJ1-4; D possibly corresponds to TRBD1 (5 bases). Trimming took 11 bases from V and 4 from J, leaving 26 bases between them. The V gene's germline CDR1 is SEHNR and CDR2 FQNEAQ (reference sequence). The CDR3 runs to 17 residues. The CDR3 region has the DNA TGTGCCCTTCGAACCATCGTCGCAAACCAGGGTAATGAAAAACTGTTTTTT. Its protein product is CALRTIVANQGNEKLFF.

This clonotype was counted many times. The V gene is TRBV18, the J gene TRBJ1-1; D unclear. V lost 5 bases, J lost 1 base, and 8 bases lay in between. Per the germline V gene, CDR1 is KGHSH and CDR2 is LQKENI. This CDR3 has 13 residues. The CDR3 sequence: CASSAKSNTEAFF. CDR3 DNA sequence: TGTGCCAGCTCAGCCAAGTCGAACACTGAAGCTTTCTTT. The full variable domain, rest sourced from reference TRBV18 and TRBJ1-1, is NAGVMQNPRHLVRRRGQEARLRCSPMKGHSHVYWYRQLPEEGLKFMVYLQKENIIDESGMPKERFSAEFPKEGPSILRIQQVVRGDSAAYFCASSAKSNTEAFFGQGTRLTVV.

The J gene is TRBJ2-7, the V gene TRBV7-8; TRBD2 agrees at 12 bases. Germline lookup yields CDR1 SGHVS and CDR2 FQNEAQ. The CDR3 sequence is 16 residues long. V shed 5 bases, J shed 2 bases, and the junction held 7 bases outside the gene matches. The CDR3 region is CASSLTTSGSPYEQYF. The CDR3 DNA is TGTGCCAGCAGCCTAACGACTAGCGGGAGCCCCTACGAGCAGTACTTC. The whole variable domain, filled in from reference TRBV7-8 and TRBJ2-7, reads GAGVSQSPRYKVAKRGQDVALRCDPISGHVSLFWYQQALGQGPEFLTYFQNEAQLDKSGLPSDRFFAERPEGSVSTLKIQRTQQEDSAVYLCASSLTTSGSPYEQYFGPGTRLTVT.

This clonotype has a count of ten or more. The chain employs TRBV12-5 and TRBJ1-5; D unresolved. Trimming took off 3 bases at V and 5 bases at J, with 5 bases between the two ends. Germline V lookup: CDR1 LGHNT, CDR2 FRNRAP. CDR3 length: 12 amino acids. The CDR3 nucleotides read TGTGCTAGTGGTTTTGGAGATCAGCCCCAGCATTTT. Its protein product is CASGFGDQPQHF. The variable domain in full, with the rest retrieved from reference TRBV12-5 and TRBJ1-5, is DARVTQTPRHKVTEMGQEVTMRCQPILGHNTVFWYRQTMMQGLELLAYFRNRAPLDDSGMPKDRFSAEMPDATLATLKIQPSEPRDSAVYFCASGFGDQPQHFGDGTRLSIL.

This clonotype was detected many times. The V and J genes are TRBV5-1 and TRBJ2-1; a weak D match, TRBD2 (6 bases). This CDR3 is 13 amino acids long. Trimming took off 3 bases at V and 5 bases at J, with 9 bases between the two ends. In germline, CDR1 is SGHRS, CDR2 YFSETQ. The CDR3 DNA reads TGCGCCAGCAGCTCCTCTAGCGACAATGAGCAGTTCTTC. It translates to CASSSSSDNEQFF. Full variable domain (missing parts from reference TRBV5-1 and TRBJ2-1): KAGVTQTPRYLIKTRGQQVTLSCSPISGHRSVSWYQQTPGQGLQFLFEYFSETQRNKGNFPGRFSGRQFSNSRSEMNVSTLELGDSALYLCASSSSSDNEQFFGPGTRLTVL.

This clonotype came up many times. This chain links TRBV11-2 with TRBJ2-7, with D unresolved. CDR3 length: 13 residues. CDR1 and CDR2 (germline): SGHAT, FQNNGV. The V end lost 2 bases, the J end lost 2 bases, and 7 bases lay between the germline ends. Written as DNA, the CDR3 is TGTGCCAGCAGCTTACTGCACACCTACGAGCAGTACTTC. Protein sequence: CASSLLHTYEQYF.

In its sample, this clonotype was seen many times. J is TRBJ2-1 and V is TRBV11-3; perhaps TRBD1 as D (6 bases). Per germline, CDR1 SGHNT and CDR2 YENEEA. The V end was cut by 5 bases, the J end by 4 bases, with 15 bases between. This CDR3 region has 15 residues. In DNA, the CDR3 is TGTGCCAGCAGCACCTCCGGGACAACGTACAATGAGCAGTTCTTC. Its translation is CASSTSGTTYNEQFF.

This clonotype has a count of ten or more. The chain employs TRBV11-2 and TRBJ2-3; 9 positions agree with TRBD1. V lost 8 bases to trimming and J lost 2 bases; unmatched junction nucleotides: 5. CDR3 size: 14 residues. Germline V gene sequence: CDR1 SGHAT, CDR2 FQNNGV. The CDR3 protein is CASETGGTTDTQYF. The CDR3 coding sequence is TGTGCCAGCGAGACAGGGGGGACCACAGATACGCAGTATTTT.

The sample holds many counts of this clonotype. Written as DNA, the CDR3 is TGCAGTGCTAAAGGGACTAGCGGGCTTACCCCCTACGAGCAGTACTTC. It codes for CSAKGTSGLTPYEQYF. V and J are TRBV20-1 and TRBJ2-7; 12 positions agree with TRBD2. The CDR3 consists of 16 residues. V lost 4 bases to trimming and J lost 2 bases; unmatched junction nucleotides: 9. Germline V lookup: CDR1 DFQATT, CDR2 SNEGSKA (reference sequence).

This clonotype was detected many times. This rearrangement joins TRBV4-1 to TRBJ2-7; maybe TRBD2 (6 bases). This CDR3 has 16 amino acids. In germline, CDR1 is MGHRA, CDR2 YSYEKL. Trimming cost V 0 bases and J 3 bases, with 15 bases left between them. This chain's CDR3 is CASSQDWGWGGYEQYF. The CDR3 coding sequence is TGCGCCAGCAGCCAAGACTGGGGGTGGGGAGGCTACGAGCAGTACTTC.